This TCR beta chain stems from a study of tumor-infiltrating lymphocytes in primary liver carcinoma. Making TCR beta cDNA involved approximately 520 ng total RNA and a constant-region primer. Slightly modified ARM-PCR, run as three nested multiplex PCR rounds, produced the TCR beta libraries. With TRBV1-TRBV30 forward primers and a C-beta reverse primer, the first two PCR rounds were run for about 10 cycles each. TCRdb re-analysed the multiplex PCR reads in MiXCR, keeping a single row per CDR3 protein. The sample yields 250,000 to 350,000 distinct CDR3 sequences, roughly 60% seen once. Alongside blood RNA obtained from unsorted whole blood, germline DNA was also extracted. The CDR3 runs 14 residues. Germline assignment: CDR1 SGHAT and CDR2 FQDESV (reference sequence). This clonotype is a singleton in its sample. Germline is not matched at one junction end, which may reflect a read error.

The source material was peripheral blood. The TCR comes from a woman aged 25-40 years with primary liver carcinoma and hepatitis B virus infection. The chain carries TRBV11-1 and TRBJ2-7; 7 bases map to TRBD2. The CDR3 sequence: CASCLETSHHEQYF. The CDR3 bases are TGTGCCAGCTGCTTAGAGACTAGCCACCACGAGCAGTACTTT.